A selection of T cell receptor beta chains follows, all from one sample in a study of blood T cell repertoires in COVID-19. Measured with immunoSEQ multiplex PCR; TCRdb has only the in-frame clones, and not every one. This table holds more than 65,000 clones, 82% found once. The sequenced sample consisted of peripheral blood. The receptor set was obtained from a human donor in a cohort sampled during active COVID-19. The CDR3 runs from the conserved cysteine through the conserved F or W. The D gene is left open where the match is weak. Some rows have no size entry. The others give once, few or many, or a class for an expanded clone.

>.|TRBV5-1|.|TRBJ1-1
CASSLYTGLAFF
TGCGCCAGCAGCTTGTACACAGGGTTAGCTTTCTTT
>.|TRBV19|.|TRBJ1-3
CASSMPAAGGGNTIYF
TGTGCCAGTAGTATGCCTGCGGCCGGTGGTGGAAACACCATATATTTT
>TRBD1|TRBV7-8|.|TRBJ1-3
CASSLGARGSGNTIYF
TGTGCCAGCAGCTTAGGGGCCAGGGGGTCTGGAAACACCATATATTTT
>TRBD1|TRBV14|.|TRBJ2-7
CASSRDRLAYEQYF
TGTGCCAGCAGCCGGGACAGGCTTGCCTACGAGCAGTACTTC
>TRBD2|TRBV2|.|TRBJ2-5
CASSGPSGGLYQETQYF
TGTGCCAGCAGTGGGCCTAGCGGGGGGCTGTACCAAGAGACCCAGTACTTC
>.|TRBV2|.|TRBJ2-5
CASRGAEQETQYF
TGTGCCAGCAGAGGAGCGGAACAAGAGACCCAGTACTTC
>TRBD1|TRBV5-6|.|TRBJ1-2
CASSFRGPLYGYTF
TGTGCCAGCAGCTTTAGGGGGCCACTCTATGGCTACACCTTC
>.|TRBV2|.|TRBJ2-7
CASNNRVINEQYF
TGTGCCAGCAATAACAGGGTGATAAACGAGCAGTACTTC
>TRBD1|TRBV9|few|TRBJ2-7
CASSGSGTGNYEQYF
TGTGCCAGCAGCGGGTCCGGGACAGGTAATTACGAGCAGTACTTC
>.|TRBV7-2|.|TRBJ2-7
CASSLQSGSYEQYF
TGTGCCAGCAGCTTACAATCCGGTTCCTACGAGCAGTACTTC
>TRBD1|TRBV12-3/TRBV12-4|.|TRBJ2-2
CASSFQGAGELFF
TGTGCCAGCAGCTTCCAGGGGGCCGGGGAGCTGTTTTTT
>TRBD1|TRBV3-1/TRBV3-2|.|TRBJ1-5
CASSQAPGQGQPQHF
TGTGCCAGCAGCCAAGCTCCGGGACAGGGACAGCCCCAGCATTTT
>TRBD2|TRBV14|.|TRBJ2-3
CASSTSGINTQYF
TGTGCCAGCAGCACTAGCGGCATTAATACGCAGTATTTT
>.|TRBV6-2/TRBV6-3|.|TRBJ2-3
CASSRWGVSTDTQYF
TGTGCCAGCAGCCGCTGGGGAGTTAGCACAGATACGCAGTATTTT
>TRBD2|TRBV2|once|TRBJ2-2
CASIPSGGGLLTGELFF
TGTGCCAGCATACCTAGCGGGGGGGGTCTGCTGACCGGGGAGCTGTTTTTT
>.|TRBV7-9|.|TRBJ2-7
CASSLVSGSGPYEQYF
TGTGCCAGCAGCTTAGTGTCAGGGTCTGGCCCCTACGAGCAGTACTTC
>TRBD1|TRBV7-2|.|TRBJ1-4
CASSVPPGQGAGKLFF
TGTGCCAGCAGCGTTCCTCCGGGACAGGGAGCAGGGAAACTGTTTTTT
>TRBD1|TRBV4-1|.|TRBJ1-1
CASSQDRGETEAFF
TGCGCCAGCAGCCAGGACAGGGGAGAAACTGAAGCTTTCTTT
>.|TRBV6-5|once|TRBJ1-4
CASQMIPGEKLFF
TGTGCCAGCCAGATGATCCCAGGGGAAAAACTGTTTTTT
>.|TRBV7-8|.|TRBJ2-7
CASSFAGGSYEQYF
TGTGCCAGCAGCTTCGCCGGGGGCTCCTACGAGCAGTACTTC
>.|TRBV6-5|.|TRBJ2-2
CASRQSGGELFF
TGTGCCAGCAGACAAAGCGGCGGGGAGCTGTTTTTT
>.|TRBV19|.|TRBJ1-1
CASSIIAPGGDPRTEAFF
TGTGCCAGTAGTATTATCGCTCCCGGAGGCGACCCAAGGACTGAAGCTTTCTTT
>.|TRBV7-9|.|TRBJ1-5
CASSLGQDNQPQHF
TGTGCCAGCAGCTTAGGGCAGGACAATCAGCCCCAGCATTTT
>.|TRBV12-3/TRBV12-4|.|TRBJ1-2
CASSLSGAGYTF
TGTGCCAGCAGTTTGTCAGGGGCTGGCTACACCTTC
>TRBD1|TRBV19|.|TRBJ1-2
CASLLLGTGVGYTF
TGTGCCAGTCTCCTGTTGGGGACAGGGGTCGGCTACACCTTC
>.|TRBV10-3|.|TRBJ1-6
CAIGPTGYRINSPLHF
TGTGCCATCGGTCCCACAGGTTACAGGATTAATTCACCCCTCCACTTT
>.|TRBV7-9|.|TRBJ1-5
CASSLPLQPQHF
TGTGCCAGCAGCTTACCTCTTCAGCCCCAGCATTTT
>.|TRBV6-5|.|TRBJ1-1
CASSSLRRTGIAFF
TGTGCCAGCAGTTCTCTTCGGCGGACCGGGATTGCTTTCTTT
>TRBD1|TRBV10-3|.|TRBJ1-2
CAIRRDREDGYTF
TGTGCCATCAGGCGGGACAGGGAAGATGGCTACACCTTC
>.|TRBV12-3/TRBV12-4|.|TRBJ2-1
CASSLRGNEQFF
TGTGCCAGCAGCCTTAGAGGCAATGAGCAGTTCTTC
>.|TRBV3-1/TRBV3-2|.|TRBJ1-5
CASSQQDYQPQHF
TGTGCCAGCAGCCAACAGGACTATCAGCCCCAGCATTTT
>.|TRBV30|once|TRBJ2-7
CAWGDSNEQYF
TGTGCCTGGGGTGACTCTAACGAGCAGTACTTC
>TRBD1|TRBV7-2|.|TRBJ2-3
CASSPGQGIADTQYF
TGTGCCAGCAGCCCGGGACAGGGTATCGCAGATACGCAGTATTTT
>.|TRBV29-1|.|TRBJ1-1
CSVEFPNTGTEAFF
TGCAGCGTTGAATTTCCGAATACGGGCACTGAAGCTTTCTTT
>.|TRBV6-5|.|TRBJ1-3
CASSYTATGNTIYF
TGTGCCAGCAGTTATACAGCTACAGGAAACACCATATATTTT
>.|TRBV19|.|TRBJ1-5
CASRKGRGGPGQPQHF
TGTGCCAGTAGAAAAGGTCGCGGGGGTCCCGGTCAGCCCCAGCATTTT
>.|TRBV7-8|.|TRBJ1-1
CASSLDMNTEAFF
TGTGCCAGCAGCTTAGACATGAACACTGAAGCTTTCTTT
>TRBD1|TRBV30|few|TRBJ1-2
CAYDTGQMGYGYTF
TGTGCCTATGACACGGGACAGATGGGCTATGGCTACACCTTC
>.|TRBV12-3/TRBV12-4|.|TRBJ2-7
CASKRGGPYEQYF
TGTGCCAGCAAGAGGGGGGGACCCTACGAGCAGTACTTC
>TRBD1|TRBV10-3|.|TRBJ1-1
CAISGGEGTGRGTEAFF
TGTGCCATCAGTGGTGGGGAGGGGACAGGGAGAGGCACTGAAGCTTTCTTT
>TRBD1|TRBV10-1|.|TRBJ2-7
CASSPGQGGYEQYF
TGCGCCAGCAGTCCGGGACAGGGTGGGTACGAGCAGTACTTC
>.|TRBV30|.|TRBJ1-1
CAGEGLWTEAFF
TGTGCCGGAGAAGGACTGTGGACTGAAGCTTTCTTT
>TRBD1|TRBV27|.|TRBJ2-7
CASRNTGTGLSYEQYF
TGTGCCAGCAGGAATACCGGGACAGGGCTCTCCTACGAGCAGTACTTC
>.|TRBV7-2|.|TRBJ2-4
CASSLTRGIAKNIQYF
TGTGCCAGCAGCTTAACCCGGGGGATAGCCAAAAACATTCAGTACTTC
>.|TRBV18|.|TRBJ2-7
CASSPNTGTTSYEQYF
TGTGCCAGCTCACCAAATACCGGGACAACCTCCTACGAGCAGTACTTC
>.|TRBV5-1|.|TRBJ2-7
CASSLAGSYHEQYF
TGCGCCAGCAGCTTGGCGGGTAGCTACCACGAGCAGTACTTC
>TRBD1|TRBV9|.|TRBJ1-3
CASSVNMDRGNTIYF
TGTGCCAGCAGCGTGAATATGGACAGGGGAAACACCATATATTTT